The present T cell receptor beta chain was sequenced within a study of cytomegalovirus exposure and HLA in healthy donors. Study-level results: A likely sequencing artifact accounted for one observed cluster of highly shared sequence variants.

In germline, CDR1 is SEHNR, CDR2 FQNEAQ (reference sequence). V lost 5 bases and J lost 8, with 18 bases in between. This CDR3 has 14 amino acids. With respect to this clone: Its antigen is as yet unknown.

60 Vbeta and 13 Jbeta primers were used in PCR. Profiling relied on immunoSEQ multiplex PCR, and the TCRdb table lists in-frame clones only, not all of them. Among approximately 130,000 clones listed, roughly four fifths were seen once. Source material: PBMCs. The chain couples TRBV7-9 to TRBJ1-2; D is perhaps TRBD1 (5 bases). The receptor was isolated from a woman in her thirties or forties in good health and CMV-seropositive. CDR3 protein: CASSIGARRLGYTF. The CDR3 nucleotides read TGTGCCAGCAGCATTGGGGCGCGACGGTTGGGCTACACCTTC.